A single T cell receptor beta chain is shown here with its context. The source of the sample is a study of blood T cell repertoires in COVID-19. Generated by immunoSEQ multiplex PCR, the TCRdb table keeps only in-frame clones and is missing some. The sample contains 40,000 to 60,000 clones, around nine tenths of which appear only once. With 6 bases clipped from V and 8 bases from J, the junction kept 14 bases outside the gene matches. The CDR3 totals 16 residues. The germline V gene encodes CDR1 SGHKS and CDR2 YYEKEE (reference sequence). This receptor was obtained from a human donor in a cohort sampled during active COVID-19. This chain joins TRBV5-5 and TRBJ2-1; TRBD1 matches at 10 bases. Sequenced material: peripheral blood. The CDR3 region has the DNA TGTGCCAGCACCACGGCCCCGGGACAGGGGAGCGATGAGCAGTTCTTC. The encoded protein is CASTTAPGQGSDEQFF.